These 16 T cell receptor beta chains came from one sample sequenced in a study of CD8 T cells in Susac syndrome. An amount of RNA that ranged from roughly 0.5 to 1 ug was reverse transcribed with random hexamers. TCRdb redid the calling of the immunoSEQ multiplex PCR reads with MiXCR, one entry per CDR3 protein. There are some 180,000 distinct CDR3 sequences in the sample; roughly 91% occur only once, and about 0.1% lies in the top ten. The sequencing sample was made of CD4+ T cells from PBMCs. All receptors derive from a human donor with Susac syndrome.

The chain uses TRBV10-3 and TRBJ2-7; 9 bases agree with TRBD1. V lost 6 bases and J lost 3; bases outside the gene matches: 9. The CDR3 is 15 amino acids. Germline values: CDR1 ENHRY, CDR2 SYGVKD. CDR3 sequence reads: CAISSGDRDYYEQYF. The CDR3 DNA sequence: TGTGCCATCAGCTCGGGGGACAGGGACTACTACGAGCAGTACTTC.

The rearrangement links TRBV30 to TRBJ1-6; D gene uncertain. Germline V gene data show CDR1 as GTSNPN and CDR2 as SVGIG (reference sequence). This CDR3 is 13 amino acids long. Trimming stripped 2 bases from V and 7 bases from J, with 9 bases between. In DNA, the CDR3 is TGTGCCTGGAGTTCAAGCAGGAATTCACCCCTCCACTTT. This gives the protein CAWSSSRNSPLHF.

J is TRBJ2-1 and V is TRBV20-1, with 8 bases matching TRBD2. CDR3 length: 15 amino acids. Trimming cost V 4 bases and J 10 bases; bases outside gene matches: 15. The V gene's germline CDR1 is DFQATT and CDR2 SNEGSKA (reference sequence). CDR3 sequence: CSATTGTRVQGEQFF. CDR3 nucleotides: TGCAGTGCTACAACCGGGACTAGGGTTCAGGGGGAGCAGTTCTTC.

This sequence joins TRBV28 and TRBJ2-1, with TRBD2 matching 7 bases. Trimming at V came to 5 bases and at J to 1 base, leaving 8 bases not matched to a gene. This CDR3 has 16 residues. In germline, CDR1 is MDHEN, CDR2 SYDVKM. In DNA, the CDR3 is TGTGCCAGCAGTACAGTAGCGGGCCCTTCCTACAATGAGCAGTTCTTC. This sequence encodes CASSTVAGPSYNEQFF.

The rearrangement links TRBV27 to TRBJ2-6; 7 bases fit TRBD1. Germline V gene sequence: CDR1 MNHEY, CDR2 SMNVEV (reference sequence). The junction had 5 bases not matched to a gene; V was cut back by 6 bases and J by 0 bases. This CDR3 region has 16 residues. DNA for the CDR3: TGTGCCAGCAGCCGGGACAGAGTCTCTGGGGCCAACGTCCTGACTTTC. It specifies CASSRDRVSGANVLTF.

The gene calls are TRBV10-2 and TRBJ1-6; TRBD1 aligns across 7 bases. Germline V gives CDR1 WSHSY, CDR2 SAAADI. V lost 6 bases and J lost 9; bases outside the gene matches: 11. The CDR3 loop spans 15 amino acids. This chain's CDR3 is CASSEDRVRGSPLHF. For the CDR3, the DNA is TGCGCCAGCAGCGAAGACAGGGTTCGTGGTTCACCCCTCCACTTT.

The rearrangement joins TRBV7-2 to TRBJ2-5; TRBD2 aligns across 9 bases. Germline CDR1 reads SGHTA; CDR2 reads FQGNSA. J lost 5 bases, V lost 1 base, and 5 bases had no gene match. CDR3 length: 15 residues. CDR3 in amino acids: CASSLEGGGVETQYF. In DNA, the CDR3 is TGTGCCAGCAGCTTAGAAGGCGGGGGGGTCGAGACCCAGTACTTC.

This sequence joins TRBV5-4 and TRBJ2-3; 11 positions agree with TRBD2. Germline assignment: CDR1 SGHNT and CDR2 YYREEE (reference sequence). The ends lost 4 bases at V and 4 bases at J; junction bases unmatched: 8. The CDR3 consists of 16 residues. CDR3 region: CASSTRLAGRSDTQYF. Here the CDR3 DNA reads TGTGCCAGCAGCACCCGACTAGCGGGACGGTCAGATACGCAGTATTTT. Looking up the rest from reference TRBV5-4 and TRBJ2-3 gives the full variable domain: ETGVTQSPTHLIKTRGQQVTLRCSSQSGHNTVSWYQQALGQGPQFIFQYYREEENGRGNFPPRFSGLQFPNYSSELNVNALELDDSALYLCASSTRLAGRSDTQYFGPGTRLTVL.

This clonotype was recorded only once. The V call is TRBV5-4, the J call TRBJ2-3, with D maybe TRBD2 (5 bases). Trimming removed 0 bases from V and 0 bases from J, with 8 bases in between. The CDR3 runs to 15 residues. The germline gives CDR1 SGHNT, CDR2 YYREEE (reference sequence). DNA of the CDR3: TGTGCCAGCAGCTTGGCGCGGGCTAGCACAGATACGCAGTATTTT. Protein sequence: CASSLARASTDTQYF.

The V gene is TRBV3-1, the J gene TRBJ2-7, with D uncertain. CDR3 length: 13 residues. V lost 1 base and J lost 2, with 6 bases in between. Germline assignment: CDR1 LGHDT and CDR2 YNNKEL (reference sequence). In DNA, the CDR3 is TGTGCCAGCAGCCAAGGACGGCCCTACGAGCAGTACTTC. This gives the protein CASSQGRPYEQYF.

The V gene is TRBV2, the J gene TRBJ1-1; 8 nucleotides line up with TRBD1. V dropped 7 bases and J dropped 5; count of bases not matched to a gene: 9. The CDR3 consists of 14 residues. Per the germline V gene, CDR1 is SNHLY and CDR2 is FYNNEI. The CDR3 loop reads CASNGQGGGTEAFF. The CDR3 DNA reads as TGTGCCAGCAACGGACAGGGCGGGGGGACTGAAGCTTTCTTT.

The DNA of the CDR3 is TGTGCCAGCAGGGACAGTCTCTACGAGCAGTACTTC. Translating it yields CASRDSLYEQYF. V usage is TRBV6-5 and J usage is TRBJ2-7, with a weak D call TRBD1 (6 bases). The CDR3 extends over 12 amino acids. Germline CDR1 MNHEY, CDR2 SVGAGI. Trimming took off 6 bases at V and 3 bases at J, with 9 bases between the two ends.

The V call is TRBV28, the J call TRBJ2-5; 9 bases align to TRBD1. CDR1 MDHEN and CDR2 SYDVKM come from the germline V gene. The trim removed 6 bases at V and 2 bases at J, leaving 10 bases unmatched. This CDR3 spans 16 amino acids. The CDR3 loop reads CASSSKLGTGQETQYF. The CDR3 DNA follows: TGTGCCAGCAGCTCAAAGCTCGGGACAGGGCAAGAGACCCAGTACTTC.

This chain links TRBV6-5 with TRBJ2-7; D gene uncertain. The CDR3 is 15 residues long. Germline-derived CDR1 and CDR2 are MNHEY and SVGAGI. V shed 2 bases and J shed 0 bases, with 11 bases lying between them. CDR3 sequence: CASSYGEVGSYEQYF. DNA of the CDR3: TGTGCCAGCAGTTACGGCGAGGTGGGCTCCTACGAGCAGTACTTC.

This chain links TRBV4-1 with TRBJ1-4; no reliable D call. CDR3 length equals 12 residues. The V gene's germline CDR1 is MGHRA and CDR2 YSYEKL. V was pared by 1 base and J by 8 bases, with 5 bases between. The CDR3 region has the DNA TGCGCCAGCAGCCAAGTCCTCGAAAAACTGTTTTTT. This gives the protein CASSQVLEKLFF.

The V call is TRBV19, the J call TRBJ1-2; TRBD1 agrees at 8 bases. The CDR3 totals 15 residues. Trimming removed 6 bases from V and 6 bases from J; junction bases left unmatched: 12. Germline CDR1 and CDR2: LNHDA and SQIVND (reference sequence). CDR3 DNA sequence: TGTGCCAGTAGGACGGGACAGGTAGATTTGAATGGCTACACCTTC. Translating gives CASRTGQVDLNGYTF.